These T cell receptor beta chains were read from a single sample in a study of T cell changes during pregnancy in multiple sclerosis. The table came from immunoSEQ multiplex PCR; TCRdb's copy has only in-frame clones and leaves some out. The sample includes roughly 49,000 clones, almost 90% of them seen just once. This material consisted of peripheral blood, taken in the first trimester of pregnancy. These receptors were obtained from a female donor in good health, enrolled as a control in a pregnancy study. CDR3s include the opening cysteine and the closing phenylalanine or tryptophan. A D gene is named only where the DNA matches it firmly. Clone size is shown for a subset of rows, as once, few, many or a class of expanded clone.

clone_size j_call d_call v_call cdr3_nt cdr3_aa
- TRBJ2-3 TRBD2 TRBV2 TGTGCCAGCAGTGCGGGGGGGTTCACAGATACGCAGTATTTT CASSAGGFTDTQYF
- TRBJ1-4 TRBD1 TRBV7-8 TGTGCCAGCAGGGCTTGGGGCAGGGGGGCGGATGAAAAACTGTTTTTT CASRAWGRGADEKLFF
- TRBJ1-6 - TRBV2 TGTGCCAGCAGTGAAGGGGCGCGAACACCACTCCACTTT CASSEGARTPLHF
- TRBJ2-1 TRBD2 TRBV9 TGTGCCAGCAGCGCCCTTCCCCTAGCGGGAGGCAATGAGCAGTTCTTC CASSALPLAGGNEQFF
once TRBJ2-1 TRBD2 TRBV10-3 TGTGCCATCAAGGGACTAGCGGGAGGGAATGAGCAGTTCTTC CAIKGLAGGNEQFF
- TRBJ2-1 TRBD2 TRBV7-9 TGTGCCAGCAGCTTAGCCGGGACTAGCACTGAGCAGTTCTTC CASSLAGTSTEQFF
- TRBJ2-1 - TRBV4-3 TGCGCCAGCAGCCAAGAAGGGGGAGTTGAGCAGTTCTTC CASSQEGGVEQFF
- TRBJ2-1 - TRBV11-3 TGTGCCAGCAGCGCCAGGTCCAACCATGACGGGAGGCAGTTCTTC CASSARSNHDGRQFF
- TRBJ1-5 TRBD1 TRBV5-1 TGCGCCAGCAGCCGGACAGGGGATAGCAATCAGCCCCAGCATTTT CASSRTGDSNQPQHF
- TRBJ1-4 - TRBV2 TGTGCCAGCAGAGACACAAAGACAGGCGAAAAACTGTTTTTT CASRDTKTGEKLFF
- TRBJ2-6 - TRBV7-2 TGTGCCAGCAGTGTACAGGGTCTAGCTGGGGCCAACGTCCTGACTTTC CASSVQGLAGANVLTF
- TRBJ1-1 TRBD1 TRBV7-8 TGTGCCAGCAGCCGGACCGGGACAGGGACCACTGAAGCTTTCTTT CASSRTGTGTTEAFF
- TRBJ2-7 - TRBV10-3 TGTGCCATCAGTGAGTTGAGAGGTACCCGGGGGAACTCCTACGAGCAGTACTTC CAISELRGTRGNSYEQYF
few TRBJ1-1 TRBD1 TRBV5-1 TGCGCCAGCAGCGCAAAGCTACAGGGGCACACTGAAGCTTTCTTT CASSAKLQGHTEAFF
- TRBJ2-7 - TRBV5-4 TGTGCCAGCAGCTTGGGGCAGGGCTCCTACGAGCAGTACTTC CASSLGQGSYEQYF
- TRBJ2-1 TRBD2 TRBV27 TGTGCCAGCAGTCCAGGGACTAGCGGGGGGGCCTTCCTGTTCTCCTACAATGAGCAGTTCTTC CASSPGTSGGAFLFSYNEQFF
- TRBJ1-1 - TRBV19 TGTGCCAGTAGTATCAGGCTTATGAACACTGAAGCTTTCTTT CASSIRLMNTEAFF
- TRBJ2-1 TRBD2 TRBV19 TGTGCCAGTAGTTCCTGGACTAGCGGGAGTAATAACAATGAGCAGTTCTTC CASSSWTSGSNNNEQFF
few TRBJ2-7 - TRBV18 TGTGCCAGCTCACCGAGCACAGGACACGAGCAGTACTTC CASSPSTGHEQYF
- TRBJ2-7 - TRBV11-2 TGTGCCAGCAGCCACACAAGCGAGCAGTACTTC CASSHTSEQYF
- TRBJ2-7 - TRBV7-2 TGTGCCAGCAGCCCTACAGGGAGTTCCTACGAGCAGTACTTC CASSPTGSSYEQYF
- TRBJ1-6 - TRBV14 TGTGCCAGCAGCCAGAGGGGACATCTAAATTCACCCCTCCACTTT CASSQRGHLNSPLHF
- TRBJ1-4 - TRBV15 TGTGCCACCAGCAGAGATCTTAGGGGCGGTGAAAAACTGTTTTTT CATSRDLRGGEKLFF
- TRBJ1-3 - TRBV18 TGTGCCAGCTCACCGCAAGGGGAAAACACCATATATTTT CASSPQGENTIYF
- TRBJ2-1 TRBD2 TRBV7-6 TGTGCCAGCAGCTGGCGGGGGGAGAACAATGAGCAGTTCTTC CASSWRGENNEQFF
- TRBJ2-5 - TRBV9 TGTGCCAGCGCCAGTTATGACTGGCAGACCCAGTACTTC CASASYDWQTQYF
- TRBJ2-7 - TRBV6-1 TGTGCCAGCTTGTGGCCTCAGGGATACGAGCAGTACTTC CASLWPQGYEQYF
- TRBJ1-1 TRBD1 TRBV15 TGTGCCACCAGCAGAGGTTGGCCCCGGGACAGGGGCACTGAAGCTTTCTTT CATSRGWPRDRGTEAFF
- TRBJ1-1 - TRBV7-2 TGTGCCAGCAGCTTAGCGCGCCCTAACAGTTGGGCGAACACTGAAGCTTTCTTT CASSLARPNSWANTEAFF
- TRBJ1-5 - TRBV5-5 TGTGCCAGCAGCCAGGTAGGGGGACGAAATCAGCCCCAGCATTTT CASSQVGGRNQPQHF
- TRBJ2-7 - TRBV19 TGTGCCAGTAACACAGGGTTCAACTCCTACGAGCAGTACTTC CASNTGFNSYEQYF
- TRBJ2-7 - TRBV5-6 TGTGCCAGCAGCTTGGTCACTGCACCCTTGGAGGAGCAGTACTTC CASSLVTAPLEEQYF
- TRBJ2-3 - TRBV30 TGTGCCTGGAGTGTATCAGGGGGGAGCACAGATACGCAGTATTTT CAWSVSGGSTDTQYF
- TRBJ1-1 TRBD1 TRBV29-1 TGCAGCGTTGTAGTAGGTCCAGGGGGCTACGCTTTCTTT CSVVVGPGGYAFF
- TRBJ2-5 - TRBV7-3 TGTGCCAGCAGCTTACTAGGGCACCGGGGGGAGACCCAGTACTTC CASSLLGHRGETQYF
- TRBJ2-5 - TRBV29-1 TGCAGCGTCCCCGGAAGGGGGAGGGCAGAGACCCAGTACTTC CSVPGRGRAETQYF
- TRBJ2-1 - TRBV9 TGTGCCAGCAGCGTTCGGAGTCTATTTGATGAGCAGTTCTTC CASSVRSLFDEQFF
- TRBJ1-1 - TRBV25-1 TGTGCCAGCAGTGAATTGGGCAGGGGGAACACTGAAGCTTTCTTT CASSELGRGNTEAFF
once TRBJ2-1 TRBD2 TRBV30 TGTGCCTGGAATAGCGGGGGTTCCTACAATGAGCAGTTCTTC CAWNSGGSYNEQFF
- TRBJ2-1 TRBD2 TRBV5-1 TGCGCCAGCAGCTTAGCCGGGACTAGCGGGGTAGGGTACAATGAGCAGTTCTTC CASSLAGTSGVGYNEQFF
- TRBJ2-3 - TRBV7-9 TGTGCCAGCAGCCGCGACTCTTGGACAGATACGCAGTATTTT CASSRDSWTDTQYF
- TRBJ1-1 TRBD1 TRBV30 TGTGCCTGGAGAGCAGGGGGTCAAACTGAAGCTTTCTTT CAWRAGGQTEAFF
- TRBJ1-6 - TRBV6-5 TGTGCCAGCAGTTACTCGCTAGGGGCTGGTTCACCCCTCCACTTT CASSYSLGAGSPLHF
- TRBJ2-7 - TRBV28 TGTGCCAGCAGTTCCCTGGGAGGTTCCTACGAGCAGTACTTC CASSSLGGSYEQYF
- TRBJ1-2 TRBD1 TRBV27 TGTGCCAGCAGCACCCGGGACAGGGGGCGAAGCTATGGCTACACCTTC CASSTRDRGRSYGYTF
- TRBJ2-7 - TRBV27 TGTGCCAGCAGGAGTGGGCAGTACTTC CASRSGQYF
- TRBJ2-1 TRBD2 TRBV11-1 TGTGCCAGCAGTTCGGGAGAAGGACTAGTTCACAATGAGCAGTTCTTC CASSSGEGLVHNEQFF
- TRBJ1-4 TRBD1 TRBV7-8 TGTGCCAGCAGCTTAGAACAGGGGTCAGGGGAAAAACTGTTTTTT CASSLEQGSGEKLFF